A selection of T cell receptor beta chains follows, all from one sample in a study of blood T cell repertoires in COVID-19. Measured with immunoSEQ multiplex PCR; TCRdb has only the in-frame clones, and not every one. The table lists fewer than 200,000 clones, approximately 91% of them singletons, with around 5% in the top ten. Sequenced material: peripheral blood. These receptors were obtained from a man younger than 35 with COVID-19, enrolled during active disease. Each CDR3 is given with its conserved first and last residue. Only part of the rows carry a size: once, few, many, or a class if the clone is expanded.

V	J	length	size	CDR3
TRBV28	TRBJ2-1	11	-	CASSLFDEQFF
TRBV12-3/TRBV12-4	TRBJ1-1	13	-	CASSLAVTGLGDF
TRBV9	TRBJ2-7	16	-	CASSVAWETGIGEQYF
TRBV5-1	TRBJ1-4	15	-	CASSLETGMDEKLFF
TRBV7-2	TRBJ2-1	14	-	CASSLREGYNEQFF
TRBV11-3	TRBJ2-5	17	-	CATPEIYRGRIQETQYF
TRBV6-6	TRBJ2-3	16	-	CASSIRVHLHTDTQYF
TRBV15	TRBJ1-3	15	-	CATSSPGQGGNTIYF
TRBV27	TRBJ2-3	15	-	CASSFGGRITDTQYF
TRBV9	TRBJ1-6	15	-	CASSVESAWNSPLHF
TRBV30	TRBJ2-2	14	-	CAWSVARNTGELFF
TRBV10-3	TRBJ2-7	16	-	CAISESEGDRDHEQYF
TRBV19	TRBJ2-7	14	once	CASRRDREANEQYF
TRBV28	TRBJ1-2	13	-	CASSLSTVSGYTF
TRBV6-5	TRBJ1-5	13	-	CASRTGGFQPQHF
TRBV21-1	TRBJ2-3	16	-	CASSAPGTSPTDTQYF
TRBV5-1	TRBJ2-7	14	-	CASSLTSGGYEQYF
TRBV9	TRBJ2-2	16	-	CASTPRRGVETGELFF
TRBV15	TRBJ2-3	15	-	CATSRDPGTTDTQYF
TRBV4-3	TRBJ2-7	16	few	CASSQDPGQGNHEQYF
TRBV5-4	TRBJ2-3	15	-	CASRQAGGVGDTQYF
TRBV18	TRBJ2-3	18	-	CASSPKLSGSSGTDTQYF
TRBV5-1	TRBJ1-2	15	-	CASSLGRDRAGDYTF
TRBV5-1	TRBJ2-5	13	once	CASRLAGGETQYF
TRBV4-3	TRBJ2-2	15	few	CASSQEIANTGELFF
TRBV5-8	TRBJ1-5	18	-	CASSSRADRRGSNQPQHF
TRBV19	TRBJ2-7	14	-	CASSVVSGSYEQYF
TRBV29-1	TRBJ1-1	15	-	CSVEDLDSLNTEAFF
TRBV27	TRBJ2-7	12	-	CASRTGPYEQYF
TRBV7-2	TRBJ1-5	17	-	CASSLVSGVFRNQPQHF
TRBV6-7	TRBJ2-7	17	-	CASSYSVQDRGSYEQYF
TRBV2	TRBJ1-5	15	-	CASSPGQGGHQPQHF